These 10 T cell receptor beta chains originate from one sample sequenced in a study of T cells after posttransplantation cyclophosphamide (dated by TCRdb to the mid-2010s). Libraries were prepared through the immunoSEQ multiplex PCR assay. TCRdb holds this immuneACCESS table with in-frame rearrangements only. Some clones are missing; in checked studies, unresolved V genes explain under half, and the rest has no known cause. This sample has some 52,000 clones in its table, and about 86% of those were observed once. About 3% of the sample is taken by the ten largest. Material for sequencing was PBMCs. These receptors all come from a man aged 25 to 40 with a blood cancer, CMV-positive, and with a related stem cell donor.

V usage is TRBV5-1 and J usage is TRBJ2-7; TRBD1 aligns across 10 bases. In germline, CDR1 is SGHRS, CDR2 YFSETQ. The CDR3 consists of 16 residues. J lost 2 bases, V lost 4 bases, and 9 bases had no gene match. The CDR3 DNA sequence: TGCGCCAGCAGCGTTGGGCCGGGACAGGGGACCTACGAGCAGTACTTC. Its translation is CASSVGPGQGTYEQYF.

This clone was observed a handful of times. V is TRBV28 and J is TRBJ1-5, with D possibly matching TRBD1 (6 bases). V lost 6 bases, J lost 5 bases, and 20 bases lay in between. The CDR3 is 16 amino acids. Germline V gene lookup returns CDR1 MDHEN and CDR2 SYDVKM. The CDR3 DNA reads as TGTGCCAGCAGAACCGGCGGTGGGGGCGTCGATCAGCCCCAGCATTTT. It encodes CASRTGGGGVDQPQHF.

The V and J genes are TRBV29-1 and TRBJ1-5; the match to TRBD1 covers 9 bases. Per germline, CDR1 SQVTM and CDR2 ANQGSEA. This CDR3 spans 14 amino acids. J lost 7 bases, V lost 5 bases, and 9 bases had no gene match. The CDR3 is CSVSFGQGSQPQHF. The CDR3 bases are TGCAGCGTTAGCTTTGGACAGGGGAGCCAGCCCCAGCATTTT.

The chain combines TRBV11-3 with TRBJ2-4; 7 bases are shared with TRBD2. The CDR3 extends over 13 amino acids. Germline-derived CDR1 and CDR2 are SGHNT and YENEEA. V was clipped by 5 bases and J by 11 bases; unmatched bases: 9. DNA for the CDR3: TGTGCCAGCAGCGGGAAGAGGGACTACCTTCAGTACTTC. Protein: CASSGKRDYLQYF.

The V gene is TRBV5-4, the J gene TRBJ2-7; TRBD2 matches at 7 bases. This CDR3 region has 15 residues. Germline values: CDR1 SGHNT, CDR2 YYREEE (reference sequence). The V and J ends lost 0 bases and 7 bases, in that order; junction bases with no gene match: 10. CDR3 region: CASSLAGGGVREQYF. CDR3 DNA: TGTGCCAGCAGCTTGGCCGGTGGGGGGGTAAGGGAGCAGTACTTC. The full variable domain, in which reference TRBV5-4 and TRBJ2-7 provide the parts outside the CDR3, is ETGVTQSPTHLIKTRGQQVTLRCSSQSGHNTVSWYQQALGQGPQFIFQYYREEENGRGNFPPRFSGLQFPNYSSELNVNALELDDSALYLCASSLAGGGVREQYFGPGTRLTVT.

A remark on this clone: Germline is not matched at one junction end, which may reflect a read error. V is TRBV18 and J is TRBJ1-1; 7 nucleotides match TRBD1. Germline V gene data show CDR1 as KGHSH and CDR2 as LQKENI. The CDR3 runs 12 residues. The CDR3 loop is CASSPEGARGWF. In nucleotides, the CDR3 is TGTGCCAGCTCACCGGAGGGGGCGAGAGGCTGGTTT.

The chain couples TRBV29-1 to TRBJ2-7; D might be TRBD2 (7 bases). Trimming cost V 2 bases and J 3 bases, with 20 bases left between them. CDR1 SQVTM and CDR2 ANQGSEA come from the germline V gene. The CDR3 is 16 residues long. Here the CDR3 DNA reads TGCAGCGTTGAATCAATAAGAGGGGGGGGGAACTACGAGCAGTACTTC. Protein product: CSVESIRGGGNYEQYF.

V gene TRBV19 combines with J gene TRBJ2-7, with 7 positions matching TRBD1. Germline loops: CDR1 LNHDA, CDR2 SQIVND (reference sequence). The ends lost 3 bases at V and 4 bases at J; junction bases unmatched: 6. The CDR3 is 14 amino acids. CDR3 amino acids: CASSIRDRPYEQYF. The DNA for the CDR3 is TGTGCCAGTAGTATCCGGGACAGACCGTACGAGCAGTACTTC.

This clone was seen a single time. The chain links TRBV9 to TRBJ2-2; possibly TRBD1 for D (6 bases). The CDR3 runs 17 residues. From germline, CDR1 is SGDLS and CDR2 YYNGEE. The V end was cut by 4 bases, the J end by 2 bases, with 18 bases between. The CDR3, as DNA: TGTGCCAGCAGCCTCCGACCACAGGGTCACAACACCGGGGAGCTGTTTTTT. Translated: CASSLRPQGHNTGELFF.

V gene TRBV19 combines with J gene TRBJ1-2; possibly TRBD1 for D (5 bases). Germline V gene data show CDR1 as LNHDA and CDR2 as SQIVND (reference sequence). There are 14 residues in the CDR3. V was cut by 1 base and J by 8 bases, with 14 bases left in between. In DNA, the CDR3 is TGTGCCAGTAGTATAGTAGGGGCAGTCGGGGGCTACACCTTC. Its protein product is CASSIVGAVGGYTF.